Below, 11 T cell receptor beta chains from the same sample are listed, as sequenced in a study of shared clonotypes between healthy human individuals. The data were produced by immunoSEQ multiplex PCR, yet TCRdb's version contains in-frame clones alone and is incomplete. The sample yields about 1.1 million clones, around 78% seen once. The sample comprised memory CD4+ T cells from PBMCs. Subset of the sample: CD45RA-negative fraction. The receptors here all came from a man between 18 and 35 years old in good health. Some clones in this sample may be carry-over from other donors' samples.

The V gene is TRBV7-2, the J gene TRBJ2-1, with TRBD2 matching 11 bases. CDR3 length: 16 residues. V was pared by 0 bases and J by 6 bases, with 4 bases of the junction left unmatched. Germline CDR1 and CDR2: SGHTA and FQGNSA. CDR3 residues: CASSLAGTSGSNEQFF. The CDR3 bases are TGTGCCAGCAGCTTAGCGGGGACTAGCGGCTCCAATGAGCAGTTCTTC.

The chain is built from TRBV5-4 and TRBJ2-7; TRBD2 matches 8 bases. CDR1 is SGHNT, CDR2 YYREEE, per germline (reference sequence). The CDR3 has 14 residues. After removal of 4 bases from V and 5 bases from J, the junction contained 8 bases not matched to a gene. The DNA for the CDR3 is TGTGCCAGCAGCCTAAGGACTAGCTTTAACGAGCAGTACTTC. It encodes CASSLRTSFNEQYF.

There are a few counts of this clone. V is TRBV28 and J is TRBJ2-7; D gene unclear. Trimming pared 2 bases from V and 3 bases from J, leaving 17 bases between. CDR1 and CDR2 from the germline V gene are MDHEN and SYDVKM. The CDR3 consists of 16 residues. CDR3 DNA: TGTGCCAGCAGTTTAAATCGTCTTGGAAGCCTCTACGAGCAGTACTTC. This translates into CASSLNRLGSLYEQYF.

In this sample, this clone turned up once. The chain couples TRBV4-1 to TRBJ2-7, with D possibly matching TRBD1 (7 bases). The CDR3 runs 17 residues. CDR1 MGHRA and CDR2 YSYEKL come from the germline V gene. The V end lost 0 bases, the J end lost 4 bases, and 19 bases lay between the germline ends. The CDR3 DNA sequence: TGCGCCAGCAGCCAAGATCTGTCGGGAGACAGGGTGTACGAGCAGTACTTC. It translates to CASSQDLSGDRVYEQYF.

The V and J genes are TRBV30 and TRBJ1-2; D perhaps matches TRBD1 (6 bases). Between the trimmed V and J ends, which lost 2 bases and 6 bases, there was a span of 13 bases. The V gene's germline CDR1 is GTSNPN and CDR2 SVGIG (reference sequence). The CDR3 has 13 residues. CDR3 DNA sequence: TGTGCCTGGAGTCCCAGGGGAACGGATGGCTACACCTTC. It translates to CAWSPRGTDGYTF.

The chain couples TRBV6-5 to TRBJ1-1; the D is unclear. The V end lost 2 bases, the J end lost 1 base, and 5 bases lay between the germline ends. Germline-derived CDR1 and CDR2 are MNHEY and SVGAGI. The CDR3 length is 13 residues. Written as DNA, the CDR3 is TGTGCCAGCAGTTACGAAACGAACACTGAAGCTTTCTTT. Translation: CASSYETNTEAFF.

V gene TRBV9 combines with J gene TRBJ2-3, with D possibly matching TRBD2 (5 bases). Deletions cut 4 bases from V and 6 bases from J, with 9 bases between. The length of the CDR3 is 12 residues. The germline V gene encodes CDR1 SGDLS and CDR2 YYNGEE. For the CDR3, the DNA is TGTGCCAGCAGCCTAGCTCGGGATACGCAGTATTTT. It is translated as CASSLARDTQYF.

The chain uses TRBV7-8 and TRBJ2-2; D is undetermined. The V end was cut by 3 bases, the J end by 3 bases, with 14 bases between. Looked up from germline, CDR1 is SGHVS and CDR2 is FQNEAQ. CDR3 size: 16 residues. The CDR3 loop reads CASSFWERADTGELFF. Written as DNA, the CDR3 is TGTGCCAGCAGCTTCTGGGAAAGGGCAGACACCGGGGAGCTGTTTTTT. Using reference TRBV7-8 and TRBJ2-2 for the parts outside the CDR3, the full variable domain is GAGVSQSPRYKVAKRGQDVALRCDPISGHVSLFWYQQALGQGPEFLTYFQNEAQLDKSGLPSDRFFAERPEGSVSTLKIQRTQQEDSAVYLCASSFWERADTGELFFGEGSRLTVL.

The chain is built from TRBV9 and TRBJ2-3; 11 nucleotides agree with TRBD2. The germline CDR1 and CDR2 sequences are SGDLS and YYNGEE. This CDR3 has 17 amino acids. V lost 4 bases to trimming and J lost 3 bases; unmatched junction nucleotides: 10. For the CDR3, the DNA is TGTGCCAGCAGCCTAATTTACCTAGCGGGAGGAACAGATACGCAGTATTTT. Its translation: CASSLIYLAGGTDTQYF.

The chain uses TRBV4-2 and TRBJ2-1; 12 positions match TRBD2. V lost 4 bases to trimming and J lost 4 bases; unmatched junction nucleotides: 2. The germline CDR1 and CDR2 sequences are LGHNA and YNFKEQ. This CDR3 region has 15 residues. CDR3 sequence reads: CASSPTSGRYNEQFF. CDR3 nucleotides: TGTGCCAGCAGCCCTACTAGCGGGAGGTACAATGAGCAGTTCTTC.

This clone was found once. The J gene is TRBJ2-7, the V gene TRBV5-3, with 11 positions matching TRBD2. TRBV5-3 is designated an ORF whose function remains uncertain. V lost 8 bases, J lost 4 bases, and 8 bases stayed unmatched. This CDR3 contains 14 residues. CDR3 DNA: TGTGCCAGCCACACTAGCGGGAGTACTTACGAGCAGTACTTC. Translating gives CASHTSGSTYEQYF.